This TCR beta chain is from a study of blood T cell repertoires in COVID-19. Study summary: PBMCs, B-cell-depleted T cells, or T cells provided the cDNA or gDNA that made up the material.

Between the trimmed V and J ends, which lost 4 bases and 3 bases, there was a span of 13 bases. There are 14 residues in the CDR3. Germline-derived CDR1 and CDR2 are SGHRS and YFSETQ. Here immunoSEQ multiplex PCR was the method, and the copy in TCRdb shows in-frame clones only, minus some. The table includes some 160,000 clones, 80% to 90% detected once. The rearrangement joins TRBV5-1 to TRBJ1-1, with D maybe TRBD1 (6 bases). The receptor's source is a woman in her 70s with acute or convalescent COVID-19. Sequences were obtained from peripheral blood. CDR3 residues: CASSQKQGDTEAFF. CDR3 DNA sequence: TGCGCCAGCAGCCAAAAACAGGGAGACACTGAAGCTTTCTTT.